This TCR beta chain derives from a study of CD8 T cells in ankylosing spondylitis. It was by quantitative 5'-RACE with molecular barcodes that TCR beta libraries were made. TCRdb fed the 5' RACE reads into MiXCR, producing one record per CDR3 protein. The table records 350,000 to 550,000 distinct CDR3 sequences, roughly a quarter of them present only once. Comment on this clonotype: Its antigen is not known.

Study-level points and caveats: The clones that were linked to disease were reported to be significantly enriched in matched synovial fluid samples from ankylosing spondylitis patients. In synovial fluid and blood from reactive arthritis, some motif variants were previously reported. Several highly homologous variants made up a TCR beta motif, and this motif appeared characteristic of ankylosing spondylitis blood. Peripheral blood held disease-linked clones only at relatively low frequency, and these were CD8+.

The CDR3 consists of 14 residues. Germline CDR1 SGHDN, CDR2 FVKESK. With 3 bases removed from V and 9 bases from J, the gap between germline ends came to 12 bases. This TCR came from a male donor with ankylosing spondylitis. Source material: blood, either unsorted or a sorted T cell fraction (not recorded which). The rearrangement joins TRBV14 to TRBJ1-6; D gene ambiguous. The CDR3 nucleotides read TGTGCCAGCAGCCATTGGCGGGATGGTTCACCCCTCCACTTT. Its translation is CASSHWRDGSPLHF.